This T cell receptor beta chain derives from a study of T cell responses to AZD1222 COVID-19 vaccine. Study results and caveats: Baseline seropositives among AZD1222 recipients totaled only 5 to 7.

The data were produced by immunoSEQ multiplex PCR, yet TCRdb's version contains in-frame clones alone and is incomplete. The sample shows 95,000 to 100,000 clones, 80% to 90% of them seen only once. For this clone: Antigen unknown.

The CDR3 has 15 amino acids. V shed 1 base and J shed 3 bases, with 13 bases lying between them. Germline V CDR1 and CDR2: LNHDA, SQIVND (reference sequence). Sequenced here: peripheral blood, sampled 28 days after the second AZD1222 dose. This sequence was found in an adult who received the AZD1222 COVID-19 vaccine. The gene calls are TRBV19 and TRBJ2-7, with D tentatively TRBD1 (6 bases). The CDR3 sequence is CASSIVGTKHYEQYF. The DNA of the CDR3 is TGTGCCAGTAGTATAGTCGGGACAAAACACTACGAGCAGTACTTC.